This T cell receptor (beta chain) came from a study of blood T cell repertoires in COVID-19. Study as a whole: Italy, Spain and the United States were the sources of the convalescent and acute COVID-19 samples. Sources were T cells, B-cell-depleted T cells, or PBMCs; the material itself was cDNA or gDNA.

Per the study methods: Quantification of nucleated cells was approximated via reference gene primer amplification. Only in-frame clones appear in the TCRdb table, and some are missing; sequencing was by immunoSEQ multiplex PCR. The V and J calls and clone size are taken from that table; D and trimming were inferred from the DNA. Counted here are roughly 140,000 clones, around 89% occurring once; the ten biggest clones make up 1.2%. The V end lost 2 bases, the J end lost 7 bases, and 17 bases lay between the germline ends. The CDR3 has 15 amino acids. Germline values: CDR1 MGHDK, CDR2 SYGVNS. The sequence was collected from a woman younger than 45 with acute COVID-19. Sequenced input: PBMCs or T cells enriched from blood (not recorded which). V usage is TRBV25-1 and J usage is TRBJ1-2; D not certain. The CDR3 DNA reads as TGTGCCAGCAGTGAAGCGGGTGAATGGGGTGGTGGCTACACCTTC. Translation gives CASSEAGEWGGGYTF.